Below, 25 T cell receptor beta chains from the same sample are listed, as sequenced in a study of radiation and T cells in renal cell carcinoma. The time point is: blood 4 weeks post-SBRT, at nephrectomy. Stated treatment: 15 Gy SBRT to primary tumor, nephrectomy 4 weeks later. The assay was immunoSEQ multiplex PCR, and TCRdb's table has in-frame clones only and misses some. Found here are over 120,000 clones, approximately 86% of them singletons; the top ten hold about 17%. The sequencing here drew on blood, taken from a patient whose treatment included radiotherapy and nephrectomy. These receptors all stem from a woman in her 50s with renal cell carcinoma.

A single count supports this clone. V gene TRBV2 combines with J gene TRBJ2-5; 11 positions agree with TRBD2. CDR1 is SNHLY, CDR2 FYNNEI, per germline. The V segment lost 3 bases and the J segment 5 bases; nucleotides outside the gene matches: 5. The CDR3 is made up of 15 amino acids. CDR3 protein: CASSDSGGAGETQYF. CDR3 bases: TGTGCCAGCAGTGATAGCGGGGGGGCCGGCGAGACCCAGTACTTC.

This clone was counted between two and nine times. This chain uses TRBV7-9 with TRBJ1-2; D unresolved. Germline V gene data show CDR1 as SEHNR and CDR2 as FQNEAQ (reference sequence). This CDR3 has 14 residues. The ends were cut back, 1 base at V and 5 bases at J, with 11 bases in the middle. The CDR3: CASSLVSGGYGYTF. As DNA, the CDR3 is TGTGCCAGCAGCTTAGTTTCTGGAGGATATGGCTACACCTTC.

The chain's CDR3 is CASSPLRGAHSRGYTF. In nucleotides, the CDR3 is TGTGCCAGCAGCCCACTCAGGGGCGCCCACTCGCGTGGCTACACCTTC. This sequence joins TRBV6-6 and TRBJ1-2, with D possibly being TRBD1 (6 bases). The CDR3 runs to 16 residues. Germline CDR1 MNHNY, CDR2 SVGAGI (reference sequence). V was cut by 6 bases and J by 7 bases, with 24 bases left in between.

The chain joins TRBV11-2 to TRBJ2-7; possibly TRBD1 or TRBD2 for D (5 bases each). V dropped 0 bases and J dropped 5 bases, with 14 bases sitting between them. CDR3 length: 15 residues. Germline lookup yields CDR1 SGHAT and CDR2 FQNNGV. DNA of the CDR3: TGTGCCAGCAGCTTAGATCTAAAGGGGACCAACGAGCAGTACTTC. Translated: CASSLDLKGTNEQYF.

This clone has only one observation. The chain links TRBV7-6 to TRBJ2-7; possibly TRBD1 for D (5 bases). The length of the CDR3 is 11 residues. Germline V gives CDR1 SGHVS, CDR2 FNYEAQ. With 6 bases removed from V and 4 bases from J, the gap between germline ends came to 7 bases. The CDR3 here is CASSPGYEQYF. The CDR3 DNA sequence: TGTGCCAGCAGTCCAGGGTACGAGCAGTACTTC.

The V gene is TRBV11-2, the J gene TRBJ2-7; D is unresolved. Germline lookup yields CDR1 SGHAT and CDR2 FQNNGV. V lost 4 bases to trimming and J lost 4 bases, with 5 bases between them. The CDR3 spans 11 residues. Here the CDR3 DNA reads TGTGCCAGCAGCTCCAAGTACGAGCAGTACTTC. Translated, it gives CASSSKYEQYF.

The chain joins TRBV28 to TRBJ2-3; D is possibly TRBD1 or TRBD2 (5 bases each). The CDR3 contains 19 residues. V dropped 5 bases and J dropped 2 bases, with 26 bases sitting between them. Germline V lookup: CDR1 MDHEN, CDR2 SYDVKM. The CDR3 is CASSPNLGRRGAATDTQYF. The CDR3 DNA sequence: TGTGCCAGCAGTCCTAATTTGGGGCGTCGAGGGGCAGCCACAGATACGCAGTATTTT. The full variable domain, completed using reference TRBV28 and TRBJ2-3, is DVKVTQSSRYLVKRTGEKVFLECVQDMDHENMFWYRQDPGLGLRLIYFSYDVKMKEKGDIPEGYSVSREKKERFSLILESASTNQTSMYLCASSPNLGRRGAATDTQYFGPGTRLTVL.

The rearrangement joins TRBV6-6 to TRBJ1-1, with D maybe TRBD1 (5 bases). V was shortened by 7 bases and J by 0 bases, with 9 bases between the two germline ends. This CDR3 comprises 13 residues. In germline, CDR1 is MNHNY, CDR2 SVGAGI (reference sequence). The CDR3 bases are TGTGCCAGCATGGACACGATGAACACTGAAGCTTTCTTT. Its translation is CASMDTMNTEAFF.

The gene calls are TRBV7-3 and TRBJ1-2; D call uncertain. This CDR3 spans 16 amino acids. V was trimmed by 1 base and J by 0 bases, leaving 12 bases between them. Germline V lookup: CDR1 SGHTA, CDR2 FQGTGA. CDR3 sequence (DNA): TGTGCCAGCAGCTTAAATGCCGGCCGAGCTAACTATGGCTACACCTTC. Translation: CASSLNAGRANYGYTF.

The chain joins TRBV28 to TRBJ1-5; D possibly corresponds to TRBD1 (5 bases). Between the trimmed V and J ends, which lost 10 bases and 6 bases, there was a span of 19 bases. There are 14 residues in the CDR3. Germline V lookup: CDR1 MDHEN, CDR2 SYDVKM. Here the CDR3 reads CATNGGYESQPQHF. CDR3 bases: TGTGCCACCAACGGGGGGTATGAGAGTCAGCCCCAGCATTTT.

This clone was counted once. The CDR3: CASSLRGKYEQYF. CDR3 nucleotides: TGTGCCAGCAGTTTACGTGGAAAATACGAGCAGTACTTC. The chain uses TRBV28 and TRBJ2-7, with D unclear. V lost 2 bases, J lost 4 bases, and 9 bases lay in between. CDR3 length equals 13 residues. Germline loops: CDR1 MDHEN, CDR2 SYDVKM.

The CDR3 protein is CASSPRTGRNEQYF. Here the CDR3 DNA reads TGTGCCAGCAGTCCTCGGACAGGGAGAAACGAGCAGTACTTC. The chain is built from TRBV6-6 and TRBJ2-7, with 8 bases identical to TRBD1. The CDR3 consists of 14 residues. V trimming: 5 bases; J trimming: 5 bases; junction bases outside the gene matches: 8. From germline, CDR1 is MNHNY and CDR2 SVGAGI (reference sequence).

The chain couples TRBV30 to TRBJ1-5; possible D gene TRBD1, 5 bases. Germline V gives CDR1 GTSNPN, CDR2 SVGIG (reference sequence). Trimming left V 3 bases short and J 6 bases short, with 15 bases between. The CDR3 is 14 amino acids. The CDR3 nucleotides read TGTGCCTGGAGCCTCGGGGGTATGAGTCAGCCCCAGCATTTT. Protein product: CAWSLGGMSQPQHF.

This clone was found once. The gene calls are TRBV7-8 and TRBJ1-1; D unclear. V was shortened by 4 bases and J by 1 base, with 10 bases between the two germline ends. This CDR3 region has 14 residues. CDR1 and CDR2 (germline): SGHVS, FQNEAQ. CDR3 in amino acids: CASSSGAPNTEAFF. For the CDR3, the DNA is TGTGCCAGCAGCTCCGGTGCCCCGAACACTGAAGCTTTCTTT.

V and J are TRBV10-3 and TRBJ2-2; 9 bases align to TRBD1. Per germline, CDR1 ENHRY and CDR2 SYGVKD. V trimming: 9 bases; J trimming: 3 bases; junction bases outside the gene matches: 5. This CDR3 has 14 residues. The CDR3 sequence is CAINRDRDTGELFF. The CDR3 DNA sequence: TGTGCCATTAACCGGGACAGGGACACCGGGGAGCTGTTTTTT.

The table lists this clone with a count of one. This rearrangement joins TRBV9 to TRBJ2-1, with a possible D match to TRBD1 (6 bases). Deletions cut 3 bases from V and 0 bases from J, with 10 bases between. This CDR3 region has 15 residues. Germline V CDR1 and CDR2: SGDLS, YYNGEE. CDR3 in DNA: TGTGCCAGCAGCGAGGGGGAGAGCTCCTACAATGAGCAGTTCTTC. It translates to CASSEGESSYNEQFF. Full variable domain (remainder filled in from reference TRBV9 and TRBJ2-1): DSGVTQTPKHLITATGQRVTLRCSPRSGDLSVYWYQQSLDQGLQFLIQYYNGEERAKGNILERFSAQQFPDLHSELNLSSLELGDSALYFCASSEGESSYNEQFFGPGTRLTVL.

A few counts support this clone. CDR3 sequence reads: CASSFGADTEAFF. CDR3 bases: TGTGCCAGCAGCTTTGGGGCGGACACTGAAGCTTTCTTT. This chain connects TRBV7-3 to TRBJ1-1, with a tentative D call TRBD1 (5 bases). There are 13 residues in the CDR3. Germline V lookup: CDR1 SGHTA, CDR2 FQGTGA. The ends were cut back, 3 bases at V and 3 bases at J, with 8 bases in the middle.

A single count supports this clone. This chain connects TRBV27 to TRBJ2-5; D gene uncertain. The germline CDR1 and CDR2 sequences are MNHEY and SMNVEV (reference sequence). This CDR3 has 13 amino acids. V shed 0 bases and J shed 4 bases, with 6 bases lying between them. The DNA for the CDR3 is TGTGCCAGCAGTTTATCCGTTTTAGAGACCCAGTACTTC. It yields the protein CASSLSVLETQYF.

The chain employs TRBV11-2 and TRBJ2-1; 12 nucleotides line up with TRBD2. CDR3 length equals 15 residues. Unmatched junction bases numbered 8, after V lost 8 bases and J lost 6 bases. Germline CDR1 reads SGHAT; CDR2 reads FQNNGV. CDR3 protein: CASFPLAGGLNEQFF. In nucleotides, the CDR3 is TGTGCCAGCTTCCCGCTAGCGGGGGGGCTCAATGAGCAGTTCTTC.

The V gene is TRBV5-8, the J gene TRBJ2-3, with 7 nucleotides matching TRBD2. The CDR3 sequence is 17 residues long. The V gene end was trimmed by 4 bases and the J gene end by 3 bases; junction bases not matched to a gene: 14. The germline V gene encodes CDR1 SGHTS and CDR2 YDEGEE. This CDR3 is CASSLAGDSRGTDTQYF. As DNA, the CDR3 is TGTGCCAGCAGCCTGGCGGGGGACTCCAGAGGAACAGATACGCAGTATTTT.

The sample holds a few counts of this clone. The genes are TRBV19 and TRBJ2-7; 8 bases agree with TRBD1. The V and J ends lost 3 bases and 1 base, in that order; junction bases with no gene match: 5. The CDR3 covers 15 residues. Germline V lookup: CDR1 LNHDA, CDR2 SQIVND (reference sequence). DNA for the CDR3: TGTGCCAGTAGTATTGGACAGGGAGGATCCTACGAGCAGTACTTC. Translation: CASSIGQGGSYEQYF.

J is TRBJ1-2 and V is TRBV19, with 8 nucleotides matching TRBD1. CDR3 size: 18 residues. J was trimmed by 4 bases and V by 5 bases; bases with no gene match: 18. Germline CDR1 reads LNHDA; CDR2 reads SQIVND (reference sequence). CDR3 region: CASSVLAANRGNVYGYTF. The CDR3 coding sequence is TGTGCCAGTAGTGTCCTCGCAGCAAACAGGGGGAACGTCTATGGCTACACCTTC.

The V gene is TRBV5-1, the J gene TRBJ1-4, with D maybe TRBD1 (5 bases). The ends were cut back, 0 bases at V and 6 bases at J, with 12 bases in the middle. Germline loops: CDR1 SGHRS, CDR2 YFSETQ. This CDR3 contains 15 residues. The CDR3 region is CASSLEAGRDEKLFF. CDR3 DNA: TGCGCCAGCAGCTTGGAGGCAGGGCGGGATGAAAAACTGTTTTTT.

The CDR3 DNA sequence: TGTGCCAGCAGCTTTGGGACGGCGAACACTGAAGCTTTCTTT. Translating it yields CASSFGTANTEAFF. The V call is TRBV7-9, the J call TRBJ1-1; tentatively, D is TRBD1 (5 bases). There are 14 residues in the CDR3. V lost 3 bases to trimming and J lost 1 base, with 9 bases between them. Germline-derived CDR1 and CDR2 are SEHNR and FQNEAQ (reference sequence).

V gene TRBV4-2 combines with J gene TRBJ2-3, with 9 bases aligning to TRBD2. This CDR3 is built from 16 residues. The germline V gene has CDR1 LGHNA and CDR2 YNFKEQ. V shed 4 bases, J shed 3 bases, and the junction held 8 bases outside the gene matches. The CDR3 coding sequence is TGTGCCAGCAGCCCAATAGCGGGAGTTGGAACAGATACGCAGTATTTT. The encoded protein is CASSPIAGVGTDTQYF.